The source of this TCR beta chain is a study of blood T cell repertoires in COVID-19 (TCRdb year 2020). Concerning the study at large: The collaborator samples originated in the United States, Italy and Spain and spanned the acute and convalescent phases of COVID-19. Deeply sampled blood TCRbeta repertoires from subjects exposed to, actively infected with, or recovered from COVID-19 were included in the dataset. The material from the prospective study consisted of cDNA or gDNA derived from T cells, B-cell-depleted T cells, or PBMCs. Nearly every sample came with metadata listing a de-identified subject ID, COVID-19 status, age in years and sex. The repertoires were released in a freely available public database intended as a resource for research on the immune response to SARS-CoV-2. Samples came from the ongoing ImmuneRACE study (first 160 participants) plus 1,254 subjects from 6 global collaborators. Where available, HLA class I and class II types were taken from metadata supplied by the sample provider and were not determined by assay-based typing.

The paper's findings and limits, for the study overall: Clinical and demographic metadata were provided uncurated, with the amount varying by source and participant.

About this clone itself: Its binding antigen is unknown. The input lacks base qualities; no much larger clone sits a single base away.

The immunoSEQ Assay, a bias-controlled multiplex PCR, was used to amplify TCRbeta CDR3 regions from genomic DNA. The authors' analysis ran thus. The number of nucleated cells in each sample was estimated by amplification of reference gene primers within the assay. Sequence reads were collapsed and filtered to measure the absolute abundance of every unique TCRbeta CDR3 rearrangement. Productive Simpson clonality was computed per sample as the square root of Simpson's diversity index over productive rearrangements. Entries here come from immuneACCESS through TCRdb and include only in-frame sequences with V and J called. Some clones fail to appear in such tables; in the studies checked, an unresolved V gene covers under half of the shortfall, and the cause of the remainder is unknown. V and J calls and clone size are as listed in that table; D and trimming were resolved from the DNA. Counted in this sample were 60,000 to 70,000 clones; roughly 68% of them appeared once. The ten largest clones add up to 28% of the sample.

Each collaborating institution followed its own protocols to collect whole blood in K2EDTA tubes. Collaborator samples were shipped for TCRbeta analysis as frozen whole blood, isolated PBMCs, or DNA extracted from either sample type. CDR3 length: 14 amino acids, cysteine to phenylalanine. Of the read, only the CDR3 DNA is kept; its 42 bases are in frame from base 1. CDR1 is given as WNHNN and CDR2 as SYGVQD, both from the germline V gene (reference sequence). V is clipped by 6 bases and J by 4 bases, and the sequence between their germline boundaries is 15 bases long. Specimen: peripheral blood. The TCR was taken from a woman older than 75 with acute or convalescent COVID-19. The V gene is TRBV10-1 and the J gene is TRBJ2-5; D gene: possibly TRBD1, on 5 matching bases. The nucleotide sequence is TGCGCCAGCAGACTCAGGGAAGTTCGAGAGACCCAGTACTTC. The encoded protein is CASRLREVRETQYF.